This TCR beta chain was sequenced in a study of T cells after yellow fever vaccination. This clonotype was detected ten times or more. It was through 5'RACE template switching that TCR cDNA was made, with a universal primer site and UMIs added. TCRdb fed the 5' RACE reads into MiXCR, producing one record per CDR3 protein. Of under 400,000 distinct CDR3 sequences in the sample, 9.5% to 13% are singletons; the top ten hold roughly 18%. V lost 0 bases and J 9 bases, leaving 15 bases between the germline ends. Per the germline V gene, CDR1 is MGHRA and CDR2 is YSYEKL. The CDR3 is made up of 15 amino acids.

This sequence originates from a man between 18 and 35 years old who received the YFV17D yellow fever vaccine. The rearrangement uses TRBV4-1 and TRBJ2-1; D may be TRBD1 or TRBD2 (5 bases each). The sample here was PBMCs, taken on the day of the first yellow fever vaccination. The CDR3 sequence: CASSQDSRGAGEQFF. CDR3 DNA sequence: TGCGCCAGCAGCCAAGATTCTAGAGGGGCGGGTGAGCAGTTCTTC.